This T cell receptor beta chain was sequenced for a study of blood T cell repertoires in COVID-19. Study as a whole: Sample material is recorded as cDNA or gDNA derived from T cells, B-cell-depleted T cells, or PBMCs.

Original analysis: Amplified reference gene primers provided the basis for estimating nucleated cell counts. Using immunoSEQ multiplex PCR, the repertoire was profiled, and TCRdb retains in-frame clones only, with some absent. V, J and clone size reflect that table, while D and trimming were determined from the DNA. The sample yields hundreds of thousands of clones, roughly 88% seen once. Germline V gene lookup returns CDR1 SGHTS and CDR2 YDEGEE. Trimming took 6 bases from V and 2 from J; bases not matched to a gene: 11. The CDR3 totals 16 residues. This clonotype was sampled from a woman under 40 with active or convalescent COVID-19. J is TRBJ1-2 and V is TRBV5-8, with TRBD1 matching 9 bases. Sequencing used peripheral blood. CDR3 loop: CASNDQPGQGNYGYTF. The CDR3 nucleotides are TGTGCCAGCAACGATCAACCGGGACAGGGAAACTATGGCTACACCTTC.